This T cell receptor beta chain came from a study of T cell repertoires in aging, cancer and after chemotherapy. This clonotype was counted a few times. TCR beta rearrangements were amplified from peripheral blood genomic DNA. A mixed TRB-A/B primer pool amplified rearranged TRB by multiplex touch-down PCR. One entry per CDR3 protein, called by TCRdb with MiXCR from the multiplex PCR reads. The sample has roughly 2,400 distinct CDR3 sequences; 20% to 25% are singletons. The sequenced material came from blood. The sequence derives from a human donor with a blood cancer.

CDR3 nucleotides: TGTGCCAGCAGCTCCGTTTGGACAGGGGGTGTGGAGCGCGAAAAACTGTTTTTT. This translates into CASSSVWTGGVEREKLFF. The chain has TRBV7-9 and TRBJ1-4; 10 positions match TRBD1. The trim removed 4 bases at V and 8 bases at J, leaving 16 bases unmatched. There are 18 residues in the CDR3. Germline CDR1 reads SEHNR; CDR2 reads FQNEAQ (reference sequence).